These T cell receptor beta chains were read from a single sample in a study of shared clonotypes between healthy human individuals. The table came from immunoSEQ multiplex PCR; TCRdb's copy has only in-frame clones and leaves some out. Among approximately 2.1 million clones, about 92% were seen once, and the ten largest hold 0.35% to 0.45%. Input material: naive CD4+ T cells from PBMCs. These receptors came from a man younger than 30 in good health. Some clones in this sample may be carry-over from other donors' samples. Both conserved end residues are part of each CDR3. The order of the fields is D gene, V gene, clone size, CDR3 length, J gene, CDR3 protein, CDR3 DNA. The D gene is left open where the match is weak. Expanded clones are given a class, and other clones once, few, many or no size at all.

-	TRBV5-5	-	15	TRBJ1-1	CASSLIGDSNTEAFF	TGTGCCAGCAGCTTGATAGGAGACTCGAACACTGAAGCTTTCTTT
TRBD1	TRBV5-1	-	17	TRBJ1-5	CASSLGQGDVGHQPQHF	TGCGCCAGCAGCCTAGGACAGGGGGATGTTGGGCATCAGCCCCAGCATTTT
-	TRBV2	-	14	TRBJ2-1	CASSVQLLRDEQFF	TGTGCCAGCAGTGTCCAGCTTCTTCGCGATGAGCAGTTCTTC
-	TRBV18	-	17	TRBJ2-2	CASSPSGPGPGTGELFF	TGTGCCAGCTCACCCTCCGGGCCGGGACCCGGGACCGGGGAGCTGTTTTTT
TRBD2	TRBV10-3	-	15	TRBJ2-7	CAISRAGTSSYEQYF	TGTGCCATCTCCCGGGCCGGGACTAGCAGTTACGAGCAGTACTTC
-	TRBV9	once	14	TRBJ2-3	CASSAQSSTDTQYF	TGTGCCAGCAGCGCCCAGAGCTCAACAGATACGCAGTATTTT
TRBD1	TRBV10-2	-	16	TRBJ2-2	CASSESFGQAPGELFF	TGCGCCAGCAGTGAGTCTTTCGGACAGGCTCCCGGGGAGCTGTTTTTT
-	TRBV5-1	-	14	TRBJ1-2	CASSLEVTGYGYTF	TGCGCCAGCAGCTTGGAGGTGACAGGCTATGGCTACACCTTC
TRBD1	TRBV6-1	-	15	TRBJ1-1	CASSQGVGMNTEAFF	TGTGCCAGCAGCCAGGGGGTCGGAATGAACACTGAAGCTTTCTTT
-	TRBV7-2	-	15	TRBJ1-5	CASTPSGPRDQPQHF	TGTGCCAGCACCCCCTCGGGGCCTCGGGATCAGCCCCAGCATTTT
-	TRBV27	few	15	TRBJ1-5	CASSLSSGSNQPQHF	TGTGCCAGCAGTTTATCGTCAGGGAGCAATCAGCCCCAGCATTTT
TRBD2	TRBV5-1	-	15	TRBJ2-7	CASSLQPGLGYEQYF	TGCGCCAGCAGCTTACAACCGGGACTAGGCTACGAGCAGTACTTC
TRBD2	TRBV28	-	16	TRBJ2-7	CASSFASGRALGEQYF	TGTGCCAGCAGTTTCGCAAGCGGGAGGGCCTTGGGGGAGCAGTACTTC
-	TRBV7-2	-	17	TRBJ2-2	CASSLGVDFTNTGELFF	TGTGCCAGCAGCTTAGGGGTGGACTTTACGAACACCGGGGAGCTGTTTTTT
-	TRBV7-3	-	15	TRBJ2-3	CASSRDGGSTDTQYF	TGTGCCAGCAGCCGGGACGGGGGTAGCACAGATACGCAGTATTTT
TRBD2	TRBV6-5	once	15	TRBJ2-1	CASSPPGRLYNEQFF	TGTGCCAGCAGCCCCCCCGGGAGGTTGTACAATGAGCAGTTCTTC
TRBD2	TRBV7-3	-	17	TRBJ2-2	CASSLHPTSGSPRELFF	TGTGCCAGCAGCCTACACCCGACTAGCGGGAGTCCTCGGGAGCTGTTTTTT
TRBD1	TRBV11-2	-	15	TRBJ1-2	CASSPGTGESYGYTF	TGTGCCAGCAGCCCGGGGACAGGGGAAAGCTATGGCTACACCTTC
TRBD2	TRBV7-2	-	16	TRBJ2-7	CASSYIAGRPSYEQYF	TGTGCCAGCAGCTATATAGCGGGACGACCTTCCTACGAGCAGTACTTC
TRBD2	TRBV10-3	-	16	TRBJ2-1	CAISQGLAGEYNEQFF	TGTGCCATCAGCCAGGGACTAGCGGGAGAGTACAATGAGCAGTTCTTC
-	TRBV15	-	14	TRBJ2-1	CATGTGLFGNEQFF	TGTGCCACCGGTACAGGGTTATTTGGCAATGAGCAGTTCTTC
TRBD1	TRBV28	-	16	TRBJ1-3	CASSSPRGQARDTIYF	TGTGCCAGCAGTTCACCCCGGGGACAGGCTAGGGACACCATATATTTT
-	TRBV28	-	16	TRBJ2-1	CASGPPYRVSYNEQFF	TGTGCCAGCGGGCCCCCATACAGAGTCTCCTACAATGAGCAGTTCTTC
-	TRBV29-1	-	13	TRBJ1-3	CSVGVNSGNTIYF	TGCAGCGTTGGAGTGAACTCTGGAAACACCATATATTTT
TRBD2	TRBV6-1	-	14	TRBJ2-5	CASSSGRATETQYF	TGTGCCAGCAGTAGCGGGAGGGCCACAGAGACCCAGTACTTC
TRBD2	TRBV2	-	16	TRBJ2-3	CASRRGTSGRSDTQYF	TGTGCCAGCAGGCGGGGGACTAGCGGGAGGTCAGATACGCAGTATTTT
-	TRBV2	few	13	TRBJ2-2	CASTAENTGELFF	TGTGCCAGCACAGCGGAAAACACCGGGGAGCTGTTTTTT
-	TRBV19	-	15	TRBJ2-7	CASSIPPAGAYEQYF	TGTGCCAGTAGTATCCCTCCGGCAGGGGCCTACGAGCAGTACTTC
-	TRBV29-1	-	12	TRBJ2-1	CSGRNPGNEQFF	TGCAGCGGGCGGAACCCTGGGAATGAGCAGTTCTTC
-	TRBV5-1	-	16	TRBJ2-6	CASSPSPSSGANVLTF	TGCGCCAGCAGCCCCTCGCCCAGCTCTGGGGCCAACGTCCTGACTTTC
-	TRBV9	-	16	TRBJ1-1	CASSSRDTPGDTEAFF	TGTGCCAGCAGCTCCCGGGACACCCCGGGGGACACTGAAGCTTTCTTT
-	TRBV21-1	-	15	TRBJ1-1	CASSNARRQSTEAFF	TGTGCCAGCAGCAACGCCCGCCGGCAGTCGACTGAAGCTTTCTTT
TRBD1	TRBV18	-	16	TRBJ1-3	CASSSGTGLSGNTIYF	TGTGCCAGCTCATCAGGGACAGGACTCTCTGGAAACACCATATATTTT
-	TRBV4-3	-	14	TRBJ1-5	CASSPERFDQPQHF	TGCGCCAGCAGCCCCGAGAGGTTTGATCAGCCCCAGCATTTT
-	TRBV28	few	12	TRBJ1-5	CASSPWNQPQHF	TGTGCCAGCAGTCCCTGGAATCAGCCCCAGCATTTT
-	TRBV7-2	-	15	TRBJ2-7	CASSLAGPGSYEQYF	TGTGCCAGCAGCTTAGCTGGCCCCGGCTCCTACGAGCAGTACTTC
-	TRBV14	-	15	TRBJ1-2	CASSQDGWRARGYTF	TGTGCCAGCAGCCAAGATGGGTGGAGGGCACGTGGCTACACCTTC
TRBD2	TRBV4-3	-	18	TRBJ2-3	CASSRSWSAAGGADTQYF	TGCGCCAGCAGCCGCAGCTGGAGTGCGGCGGGAGGCGCAGATACGCAGTATTTT
-	TRBV5-1	-	14	TRBJ1-4	CASSLAAGDEKLFF	TGCGCCAGCAGCTTGGCCGCAGGGGACGAAAAACTGTTTTTT
TRBD2	TRBV4-1	-	17	TRBJ2-1	CASSLETSGSKYNEQFF	TGCGCCAGCAGCCTGGAGACTAGCGGGAGTAAGTACAATGAGCAGTTCTTC
TRBD1	TRBV4-3	-	15	TRBJ1-1	CASSPGGRWNTEAFF	TGCGCCAGCAGCCCAGGGGGTCGGTGGAACACTGAAGCTTTCTTT
-	TRBV7-3	-	13	TRBJ1-5	CASSRTFDQPQHF	TGTGCCAGCAGCCGGACATTCGATCAGCCCCAGCATTTT
-	TRBV7-3	-	13	TRBJ2-3	CASSLRNTDTQYF	TGTGCCAGCAGCTTAAGAAACACAGATACGCAGTATTTT
-	TRBV5-4	-	15	TRBJ1-1	CASSLSDEGYAEAFF	TGTGCCAGCAGCTTGTCGGATGAGGGGTATGCTGAAGCTTTCTTT
-	TRBV19	-	15	TRBJ1-5	CASSTGSSSNQPQHF	TGTGCCAGTAGTACCGGTTCCTCTAGCAATCAGCCCCAGCATTTT
-	TRBV7-2	few	12	TRBJ2-1	CASSLLYNEQFF	TGTGCCAGCAGCTTACTATACAATGAGCAGTTCTTC
TRBD2	TRBV9	-	17	TRBJ2-1	CASSPHPGLAGDNEQFF	TGTGCCAGCAGCCCCCACCCGGGACTAGCGGGAGACAATGAGCAGTTCTTC
-	TRBV5-1	-	13	TRBJ1-2	CASSLGGNYGYTF	TGCGCCAGCAGCTTGGGGGGAAACTATGGCTACACCTTC
TRBD2	TRBV19	-	15	TRBJ2-1	CASAPLADSYNEQFF	TGTGCCAGTGCCCCACTAGCGGACTCCTACAATGAGCAGTTCTTC
-	TRBV4-2	once	15	TRBJ2-1	CASSQVADSYNEQFF	TGTGCCAGCAGCCAAGTGGCGGACTCCTACAATGAGCAGTTCTTC
TRBD1	TRBV5-1	once	15	TRBJ1-5	CASSPGQGWGQPQHF	TGCGCCAGCAGCCCCGGACAGGGATGGGGTCAGCCCCAGCATTTT
TRBD1	TRBV5-1	-	14	TRBJ1-1	CASSTDRVNTEAFF	TGCGCCAGCAGCACGGACAGGGTGAACACTGAAGCTTTCTTT
TRBD2	TRBV19	-	15	TRBJ2-7	CASSDLAGDSYEQYF	TGTGCCAGTAGTGATCTAGCGGGAGACTCCTACGAGCAGTACTTC
-	TRBV19	-	13	TRBJ2-3	CASSEAGADTQYF	TGTGCCAGTAGTGAAGCGGGTGCAGATACGCAGTATTTT